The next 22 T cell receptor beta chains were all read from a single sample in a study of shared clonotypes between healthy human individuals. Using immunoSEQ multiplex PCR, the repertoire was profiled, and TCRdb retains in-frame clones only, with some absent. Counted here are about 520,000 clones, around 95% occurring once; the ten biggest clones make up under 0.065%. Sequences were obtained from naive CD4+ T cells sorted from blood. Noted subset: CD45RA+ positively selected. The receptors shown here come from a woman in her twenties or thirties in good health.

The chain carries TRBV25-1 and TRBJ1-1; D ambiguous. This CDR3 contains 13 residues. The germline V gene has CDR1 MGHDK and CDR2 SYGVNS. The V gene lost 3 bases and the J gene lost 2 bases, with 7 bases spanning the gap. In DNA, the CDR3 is TGTGCCAGCAGTGATGGGGAAAACACTGAAGCTTTCTTT. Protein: CASSDGENTEAFF.

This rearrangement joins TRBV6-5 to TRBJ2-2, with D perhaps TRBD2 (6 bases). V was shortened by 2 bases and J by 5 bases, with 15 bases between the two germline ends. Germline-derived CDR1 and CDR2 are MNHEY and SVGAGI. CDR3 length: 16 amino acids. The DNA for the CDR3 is TGTGCCAGCAGTTACGTCGGGGGAGGTATGACCGGGGAGCTGTTTTTT. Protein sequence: CASSYVGGGMTGELFF.

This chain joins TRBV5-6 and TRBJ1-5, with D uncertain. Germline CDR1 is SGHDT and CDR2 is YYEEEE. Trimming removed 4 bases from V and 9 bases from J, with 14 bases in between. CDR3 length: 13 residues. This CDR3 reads CASSPEAPWPQHF. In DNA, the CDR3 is TGTGCCAGCAGCCCCGAGGCCCCCTGGCCCCAGCATTTT.

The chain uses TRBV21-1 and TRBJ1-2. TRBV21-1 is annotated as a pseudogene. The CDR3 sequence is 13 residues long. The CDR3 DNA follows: TGTGCCAGCAGCAAGACGAAGAGGAATGGCTACACCTTC. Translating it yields CASSKTKRNGYTF.

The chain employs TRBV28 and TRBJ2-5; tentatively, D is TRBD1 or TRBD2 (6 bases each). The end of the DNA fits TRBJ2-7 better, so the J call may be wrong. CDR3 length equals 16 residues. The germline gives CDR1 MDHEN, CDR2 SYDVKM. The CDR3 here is CASSTLGGRVGYEQYF. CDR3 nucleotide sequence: TGTGCCAGCAGCACTCTGGGGGGCAGGGTGGGCTACGAGCAGTACTTC.

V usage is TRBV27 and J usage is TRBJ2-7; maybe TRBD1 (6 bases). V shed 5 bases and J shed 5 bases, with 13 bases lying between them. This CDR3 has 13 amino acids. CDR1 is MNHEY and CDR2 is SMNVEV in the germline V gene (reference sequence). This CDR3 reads CASSPNRDHEQYF. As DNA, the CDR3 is TGTGCCAGCAGTCCAAACAGGGACCACGAGCAGTACTTC.

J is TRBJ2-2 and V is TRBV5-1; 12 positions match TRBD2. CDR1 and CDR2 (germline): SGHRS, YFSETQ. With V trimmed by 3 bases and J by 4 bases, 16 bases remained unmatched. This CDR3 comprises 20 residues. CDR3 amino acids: CASSSTLAGGFGGSTGELFF. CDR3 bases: TGCGCCAGCAGCTCGACCCTAGCGGGAGGGTTTGGCGGGAGCACCGGGGAGCTGTTTTTT.

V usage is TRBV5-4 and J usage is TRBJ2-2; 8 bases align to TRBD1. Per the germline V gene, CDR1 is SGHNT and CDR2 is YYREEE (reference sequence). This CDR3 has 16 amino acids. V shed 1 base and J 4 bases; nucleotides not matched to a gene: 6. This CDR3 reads CASSLLGQAGTGELFF. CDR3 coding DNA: TGTGCCAGCAGCTTGTTGGGACAGGCGGGCACCGGGGAGCTGTTTTTT.

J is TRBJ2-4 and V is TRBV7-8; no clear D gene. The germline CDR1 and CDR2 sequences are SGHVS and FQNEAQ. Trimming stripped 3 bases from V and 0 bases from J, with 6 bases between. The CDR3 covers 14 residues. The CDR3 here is CASSLDLAKNIQYF. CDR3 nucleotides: TGTGCCAGCAGCTTGGACCTAGCCAAAAACATTCAGTACTTC.

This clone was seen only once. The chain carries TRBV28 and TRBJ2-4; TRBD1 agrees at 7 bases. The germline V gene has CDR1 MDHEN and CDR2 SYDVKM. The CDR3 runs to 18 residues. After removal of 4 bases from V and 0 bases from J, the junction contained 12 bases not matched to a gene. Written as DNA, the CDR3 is TGTGCCAGCAGTTCCCGACTTGACAGGGCTCTAGCCAAAAACATTCAGTACTTC. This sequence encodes CASSSRLDRALAKNIQYF. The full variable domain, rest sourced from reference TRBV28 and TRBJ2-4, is DVKVTQSSRYLVKRTGEKVFLECVQDMDHENMFWYRQDPGLGLRLIYFSYDVKMKEKGDIPEGYSVSREKKERFSLILESASTNQTSMYLCASSSRLDRALAKNIQYFGAGTRLSVL.

CDR3 sequence: CASSKRQGARYGYTF. CDR3 sequence (DNA): TGTGCCAGCAGCAAAAGACAGGGGGCGCGTTATGGCTACACCTTC. This sequence joins TRBV5-4 and TRBJ1-2; 10 bases fit TRBD1. The V segment lost 4 bases and the J segment 5 bases; nucleotides outside the gene matches: 8. The CDR3 spans 15 residues. The germline CDR1 and CDR2 sequences are SGHNT and YYREEE (reference sequence). The full variable domain, in which reference TRBV5-4 and TRBJ1-2 provide the parts outside the CDR3, is ETGVTQSPTHLIKTRGQQVTLRCSSQSGHNTVSWYQQALGQGPQFIFQYYREEENGRGNFPPRFSGLQFPNYSSELNVNALELDDSALYLCASSKRQGARYGYTFGSGTRLTVV.

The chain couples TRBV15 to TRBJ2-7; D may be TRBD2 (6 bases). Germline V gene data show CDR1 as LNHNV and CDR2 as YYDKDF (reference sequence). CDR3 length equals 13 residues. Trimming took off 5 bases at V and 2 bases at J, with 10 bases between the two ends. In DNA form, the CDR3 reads TGTGCCACCAGCTCGGAGGGAGCCTACGAGCAGTACTTC. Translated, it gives CATSSEGAYEQYF.

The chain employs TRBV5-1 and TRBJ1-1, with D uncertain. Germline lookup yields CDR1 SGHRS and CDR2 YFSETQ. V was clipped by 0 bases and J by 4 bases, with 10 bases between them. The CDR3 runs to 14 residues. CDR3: CASSLEGLVTEAFF. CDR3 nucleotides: TGCGCCAGCAGCTTGGAGGGTTTGGTCACTGAAGCTTTCTTT.

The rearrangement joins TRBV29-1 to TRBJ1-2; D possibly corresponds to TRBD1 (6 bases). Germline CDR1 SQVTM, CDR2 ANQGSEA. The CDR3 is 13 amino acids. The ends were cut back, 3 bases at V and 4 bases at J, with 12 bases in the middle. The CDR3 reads CSVDAGVGYGYTF. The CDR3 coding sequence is TGCAGCGTTGACGCAGGGGTGGGCTATGGCTACACCTTC.

The CDR3 sequence is CASSYTGEGEKLFF. CDR3 coding DNA: TGTGCCAGCAGTTACACAGGGGAGGGAGAAAAACTGTTTTTT. The genes are TRBV7-9 and TRBJ1-4, with TRBD1 matching over 7 bases. This CDR3 has 14 residues. The germline CDR1 and CDR2 sequences are SEHNR and FQNEAQ (reference sequence). Trimming cost V 6 bases and J 8 bases; bases outside gene matches: 9.

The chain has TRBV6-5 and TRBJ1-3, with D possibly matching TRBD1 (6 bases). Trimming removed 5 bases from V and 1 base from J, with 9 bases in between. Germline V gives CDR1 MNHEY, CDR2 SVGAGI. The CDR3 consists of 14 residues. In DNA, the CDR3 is TGTGCCAGCAGTAAACAGGGATCTGGAAACACCATATATTTT. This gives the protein CASSKQGSGNTIYF.

The CDR3 bases are TGTGCCAGCTCCCCGGATCAGGAGCAGTTCTTC. Translating gives CASSPDQEQFF. The chain carries TRBV18 and TRBJ2-1; D not resolved. There are 11 residues in the CDR3. From germline, CDR1 is KGHSH and CDR2 LQKENI. The V gene lost 6 bases and the J gene lost 10 bases, with 10 bases spanning the gap. Combining the CDR3 with reference TRBV18 and TRBJ2-1 gives the whole variable domain NAGVMQNPRHLVRRRGQEARLRCSPMKGHSHVYWYRQLPEEGLKFMVYLQKENIIDESGMPKERFSAEFPKEGPSILRIQQVVRGDSAAYFCASSPDQEQFFGPGTRLTVL.

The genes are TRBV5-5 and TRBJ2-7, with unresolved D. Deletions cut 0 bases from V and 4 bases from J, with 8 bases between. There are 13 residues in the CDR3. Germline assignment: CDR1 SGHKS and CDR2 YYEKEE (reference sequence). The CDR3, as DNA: TGTGCCAGCAGCTTGGACAGCACTTACGAGCAGTACTTC. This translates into CASSLDSTYEQYF.

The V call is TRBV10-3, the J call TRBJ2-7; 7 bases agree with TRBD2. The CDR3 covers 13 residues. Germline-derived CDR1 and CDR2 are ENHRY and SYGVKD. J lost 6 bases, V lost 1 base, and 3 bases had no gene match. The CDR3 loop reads CAISELGGREQYF. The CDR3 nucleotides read TGTGCCATCAGTGAGTTGGGAGGGCGCGAGCAGTACTTC.

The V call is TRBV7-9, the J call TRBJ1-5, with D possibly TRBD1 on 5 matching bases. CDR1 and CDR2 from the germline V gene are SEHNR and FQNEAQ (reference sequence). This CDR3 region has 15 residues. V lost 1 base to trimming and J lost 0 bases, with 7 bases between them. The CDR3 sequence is CASSLGDGSNQPQHF. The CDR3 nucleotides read TGTGCCAGCAGCTTAGGGGACGGTAGCAATCAGCCCCAGCATTTT.

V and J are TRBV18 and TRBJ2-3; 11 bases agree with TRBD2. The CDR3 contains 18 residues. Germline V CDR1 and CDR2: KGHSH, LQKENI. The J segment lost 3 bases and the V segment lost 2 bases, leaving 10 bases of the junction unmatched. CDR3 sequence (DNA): TGTGCCAGCTCACCAAGACTAGCGGGAATGATGGGTACAGATACGCAGTATTTT. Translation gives CASSPRLAGMMGTDTQYF.

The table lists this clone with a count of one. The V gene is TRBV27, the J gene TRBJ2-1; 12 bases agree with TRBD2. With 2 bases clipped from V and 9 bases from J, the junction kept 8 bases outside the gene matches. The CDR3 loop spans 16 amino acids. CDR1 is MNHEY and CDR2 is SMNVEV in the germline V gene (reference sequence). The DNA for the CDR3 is TGTGCCAGCAGTTTACTAGCGGGAGGGTTCAGTGGTGAGCAGTTCTTC. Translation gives CASSLLAGGFSGEQFF.